This entry describes one T cell receptor beta chain. What it recognizes is unknown. The table came from immunoSEQ multiplex PCR; TCRdb's copy has only in-frame clones and leaves some out. The profile shows 84,000 or so clones, about four fifths of them singletons. This sample was included in a study of graft-versus-host responses after intestinal transplantation. Study context: All recipients were transplanted with multivisceral, liver-intestinal, or isolated intestinal grafts. All of the recipients had induction that used anti-thymocyte globulin, then tacrolimus and steroids for approximately 3 years. Findings and caveats of the study: There were GvH clones found in recipient marrow, and some of them appeared first in ileum or blood. Early post-transplant declines in HvG were associated with peak levels of circulating GvH clones.

The sequence was obtained from a human donor who received an intestinal transplant. Sequenced material: unstimulated CD4+ T cells sorted from spleen or lymph node cells, taken before intestinal transplant.

The CDR3 sequence: CASSLILRADRASYEQYF. The CDR3 nucleotides read TGTGCCAGCAGTTTGATATTAAGAGCGGACAGGGCCTCCTACGAGCAGTACTTC. The rearrangement links TRBV28 to TRBJ2-7; 8 bases agree with TRBD1. The CDR3 runs 18 residues. The germline gives CDR1 MDHEN, CDR2 SYDVKM. With 3 bases clipped from V and 0 bases from J, the junction kept 13 bases outside the gene matches.